Each of the 12 T cell receptor beta chains below was sequenced from the same sample in a study of cytomegalovirus exposure and HLA in healthy donors. Both 60 Vbeta primers and 13 Jbeta primers went into the PCR. Repertoires were generated with immunoSEQ multiplex PCR, while TCRdb's copy carries only in-frame clones and drops some. The repertoire holds some 150,000 clones, around 78% seen once, with about 1.5% in the top ten. The sample comprised PBMCs. The receptors were gathered from a middle-aged man in good health and CMV-seronegative.

This clone was seen once. The CDR3 protein is CASSQDLELTGELFF. The CDR3 DNA is TGTGCCAGCAGCCAAGATTTGGAGCTCACCGGGGAGCTGTTTTTT. The gene calls are TRBV4-2 and TRBJ2-2; D remains unclear. Germline lookup yields CDR1 LGHNA and CDR2 YNFKEQ. This CDR3 is built from 15 residues. The V and J ends lost 0 bases and 4 bases respectively, with 9 bases between them.

This clone showed up just a few times. This chain joins TRBV5-3 and TRBJ2-3, with 9 bases lining up with TRBD2. Being an ORF, TRBV5-3 has a function that is uncertain. V was pared by 4 bases and J by 1 base, with 7 bases of the junction left unmatched. CDR3 length equals 16 residues. The CDR3 protein is CARSPRPSGGTDTQYF. CDR3 in DNA: TGTGCCAGAAGCCCACGGCCTAGCGGGGGCACAGATACGCAGTATTTT.

The chain carries TRBV6-1 and TRBJ1-1; maybe TRBD1 (6 bases). The germline V gene has CDR1 MNHNS and CDR2 SASEGT. The length of the CDR3 is 13 residues. V was clipped by 5 bases and J by 13 bases, with 20 bases between them. CDR3 amino acids: CASSFGTPDKLFF. The CDR3 coding sequence is TGTGCCAGCAGTTTCGGGACACCGGATAAACTTTTCTTT.

This chain links TRBV7-2 with TRBJ2-1; D unresolved. This CDR3 has 16 amino acids. Germline CDR1 SGHTA, CDR2 FQGNSA. Trimming took 2 bases from V and 0 from J, leaving 11 bases between them. The CDR3 is CASSLLLPGSYNEQFF. The CDR3 coding sequence is TGTGCCAGCAGCTTACTCTTACCAGGCTCCTACAATGAGCAGTTCTTC.

The V call is TRBV28, the J call TRBJ1-4, with a weak D call TRBD1 (5 bases). V lost 6 bases and J lost 0, with 8 bases in between. This CDR3 comprises 14 residues. Germline CDR1 MDHEN, CDR2 SYDVKM. The CDR3 bases are TGTGCCAGCAGGACAGAGACAACTAATGAAAAACTGTTTTTT. Amino acids: CASRTETTNEKLFF.

The chain employs TRBV5-4 and TRBJ2-1, with a possible D match to TRBD1 (7 bases). CDR3 length: 14 residues. Germline values: CDR1 SGHNT, CDR2 YYREEE (reference sequence). V lost 4 bases and J 7 bases, leaving 15 bases between the germline ends. CDR3: CASSGGGAWNEQFF. CDR3 DNA: TGTGCCAGCAGCGGAGGGGGCGCGTGGAATGAGCAGTTCTTC. The full variable domain, with the rest looked up from reference TRBV5-4 and TRBJ2-1, is ETGVTQSPTHLIKTRGQQVTLRCSSQSGHNTVSWYQQALGQGPQFIFQYYREEENGRGNFPPRFSGLQFPNYSSELNVNALELDDSALYLCASSGGGAWNEQFFGPGTRLTVL.

The genes are TRBV14 and TRBJ1-1; 7 bases fit TRBD1. Germline V gene sequence: CDR1 SGHDN, CDR2 FVKESK. The CDR3 spans 13 residues. After removal of 5 bases from V and 3 bases from J, the junction contained 3 bases not matched to a gene. Written as DNA, the CDR3 is TGTGCCAGCAGCTGGGACAGCTACACTGAAGCTTTCTTT. Translating gives CASSWDSYTEAFF. The full variable domain, rest sourced from reference TRBV14 and TRBJ1-1, is EAGVTQFPSHSVIEKGQTVTLRCDPISGHDNLYWYRRVMGKEIKFLLHFVKESKQDESGMPNNRFLAERTGGTYSTLKVQPAELEDSGVYFCASSWDSYTEAFFGQGTRLTVV.

This chain links TRBV7-8 with TRBJ1-2; 7 bases are a match to TRBD1. With 0 bases clipped from V and 8 bases from J, the junction kept 12 bases outside the gene matches. Germline loops: CDR1 SGHVS, CDR2 FQNEAQ. The CDR3 is made up of 16 amino acids. The CDR3, as DNA: TGTGCCAGCAGCTTAGCGAGCGCCGGGACAGTGGGAGGCTACACCTTC. It is translated as CASSLASAGTVGGYTF.

The chain has TRBV7-6 and TRBJ1-5, with D maybe TRBD1 (5 bases). Germline V CDR1 and CDR2: SGHVS, FNYEAQ. The CDR3 runs to 14 residues. Between the trimmed V and J ends, which lost 2 bases and 6 bases, there was a span of 11 bases. CDR3 sequence (DNA): TGTGCCAGCAGCTTATCGGGGGGGACTCAGCCCCAGCATTTT. Translating it yields CASSLSGGTQPQHF.

Only a few counts were recorded for this clone. The chain uses TRBV28 and TRBJ1-4; D remains unclear. The length of the CDR3 is 12 residues. V shed 6 bases and J shed 8 bases, with 10 bases lying between them. Per germline, CDR1 MDHEN and CDR2 SYDVKM. The CDR3 here is CASRVQAEKLFF. DNA for the CDR3: TGTGCCAGCAGGGTTCAAGCGGAAAAACTGTTTTTT.

The J gene is TRBJ2-7, the V gene TRBV15, with 8 bases matching TRBD2. Germline assignment: CDR1 LNHNV and CDR2 YYDKDF (reference sequence). The trim removed 5 bases at V and 6 bases at J, leaving 9 bases unmatched. The CDR3 has 14 residues. CDR3 sequence (DNA): TGTGCCACCAGCGAGCGGGGGAATTCGGGCGAGCAGTACTTC. Protein sequence: CATSERGNSGEQYF.

The sample holds one count of this clone. The J gene is TRBJ1-2, the V gene TRBV7-9; D is unclear. The CDR3 spans 14 residues. CDR1 SEHNR and CDR2 FQNEAQ come from the germline V gene (reference sequence). Trimming cost V 4 bases and J 7 bases, with 16 bases left between them. The CDR3 loop is CASSSTFEGGGYTF. CDR3 sequence (DNA): TGTGCCAGCAGCTCCACATTTGAGGGCGGTGGCTACACCTTC.